These T cell receptor beta chains were read from a single sample in a study of OX40 agonist ivuxolimab in advanced cancers. The assay was immunoSEQ multiplex PCR, and TCRdb's table has in-frame clones only and misses some. The sample gives almost 80,000 clones, roughly four fifths of which show up once; roughly 0.44% is in the top ten. The sample was CD4+ or CD8+ T cells sorted from blood, taken in a trial of the OX40 agonist ivuxolimab. These receptors all stem from an adult with an advanced solid tumor such as melanoma, head and neck, liver or kidney cancer. CDR3s include the opening cysteine and the closing phenylalanine or tryptophan. A D gene is named only where the DNA matches it firmly. Not every row has a clone size; where given, it reads once, few, many or a size class.

d_call,j_call,clone_size,v_call,cdr3_length,cdr3_aa,cdr3_nt
NA,TRBJ1-2,NA,TRBV4-3,14,CASSPYIGSAGYTF,TGCGCCAGCAGCCCCTATATAGGGTCGGCTGGCTACACCTTC
TRBD1,TRBJ1-5,NA,TRBV5-4,14,CASSRAGGNQPQHF,TGTGCCAGCAGCCGGGCAGGGGGGAATCAGCCCCAGCATTTT
NA,TRBJ2-3,once,TRBV5-1,14,CASSNGGGENTQYF,TGCGCCAGCAGCAACGGAGGGGGCGAAAATACGCAGTATTTT
NA,TRBJ1-1,NA,TRBV7-9,13,CASSLGANTEAFF,TGTGCCAGCAGCTTAGGTGCTAACACTGAAGCTTTCTTT
NA,TRBJ1-5,NA,TRBV27,15,CATRYRFMSNQPQHF,TGTGCCACCAGATACAGGTTTATGAGCAATCAGCCCCAGCATTTT
NA,TRBJ2-5,NA,TRBV4-1,14,CASSDTRVQETQYF,TGCGCCAGCAGCGATACAAGGGTACAAGAGACCCAGTACTTC
TRBD1,TRBJ1-1,NA,TRBV19,14,CASRGDREVTEAFF,TGTGCCAGTAGAGGCGACAGGGAGGTCACTGAAGCTTTCTTT
TRBD2,TRBJ2-1,NA,TRBV7-9,16,CASSFVPGLAGVEQFF,TGTGCCAGCAGCTTTGTACCGGGACTAGCGGGAGTTGAGCAGTTCTTC
NA,TRBJ1-3,NA,TRBV7-9,17,CASSLLGRVFSGNTIYF,TGTGCCAGCAGCTTACTCGGTCGGGTTTTCTCTGGAAACACCATATATTTT
NA,TRBJ2-3,NA,TRBV7-9,16,CASSYLGGFSTDTQYF,TGTGCCAGCAGCTATCTAGGCGGATTCAGCACAGATACGCAGTATTTT
NA,TRBJ2-5,NA,TRBV15,14,CATSRTTGLKTQYF,TGTGCCACCAGCAGAACAACAGGGTTAAAGACCCAGTACTTC
TRBD2,TRBJ2-7,NA,TRBV5-8,18,CASPLGAGTNSGRLEQYF,TGTGCCAGCCCCTTGGGAGCGGGAACCAACTCTGGGCGACTCGAGCAGTACTTC
NA,TRBJ2-2,few,TRBV21-1,16,CASSKATGTQTGELFF,TGTGCCAGCAGCAAAGCAACAGGGACTCAGACCGGGGAGCTGTTTTTT
NA,TRBJ2-6,NA,TRBV5-4,16,CASSFRLLSGANVLTF,TGTGCCAGCAGCTTTAGACTCCTCTCTGGGGCCAACGTCCTGACTTTC
NA,TRBJ2-3,NA,TRBV5-6,16,CASSLLGQGRTDTQYF,TGTGCCAGCAGCTTGTTGGGCCAGGGACGCACAGATACGCAGTATTTT
NA,TRBJ1-4,NA,TRBV6-1,14,CASSPGWGNEKLFF,TGTGCCAGCAGCCCAGGGTGGGGTAATGAAAAACTGTTTTTT
NA,TRBJ2-2,NA,TRBV7-2,16,CASSLKGRGSTGELFF,TGTGCCAGCAGCTTAAAGGGCAGGGGTAGCACCGGGGAGCTGTTTTTT
NA,TRBJ1-4,NA,TRBV7-9,13,CASSPNPEEKLFF,TGTGCCAGCAGTCCCAACCCTGAGGAAAAACTGTTTTTT
NA,TRBJ1-5,NA,TRBV5-5,17,CASSWGPGTRSNQPQHF,TGTGCCAGCAGCTGGGGACCCGGGACTCGGAGCAATCAGCCCCAGCATTTT
TRBD1,TRBJ1-2,medium-sized,TRBV27,15,CASSLSPTGFDGYTF,TGTGCCAGCAGTTTATCCCCGACAGGGTTCGATGGCTACACCTTC
NA,TRBJ1-4,NA,TRBV6-4,15,CASRPRPAGNEKLFF,TGTGCCAGCAGGCCCCGGCCAGCCGGCAATGAAAAACTGTTTTTT
TRBD1,TRBJ2-5,NA,TRBV2,15,CASSIHRGSQETQYF,TGTGCCAGCAGCATCCACAGGGGGAGCCAAGAGACCCAGTACTTC
NA,TRBJ1-2,few,TRBV6-9,8,CARYGYTF,TGTGCCAGGTATGGCTACACCTTC
NA,TRBJ2-2,NA,TRBV7-9,15,CASSLGSFNTGELFF,TGTGCCAGCAGCCTCGGGAGTTTTAACACCGGGGAGCTGTTTTTT
TRBD2,TRBJ2-7,NA,TRBV6-6,13,CASLGLAGDQQYF,TGTGCCAGCTTGGGACTAGCGGGAGACCAGCAGTACTTC
NA,TRBJ1-1,few,TRBV12-5,12,CASGFGDTEAFF,TGTGCTAGTGGTTTCGGGGACACTGAAGCTTTCTTT